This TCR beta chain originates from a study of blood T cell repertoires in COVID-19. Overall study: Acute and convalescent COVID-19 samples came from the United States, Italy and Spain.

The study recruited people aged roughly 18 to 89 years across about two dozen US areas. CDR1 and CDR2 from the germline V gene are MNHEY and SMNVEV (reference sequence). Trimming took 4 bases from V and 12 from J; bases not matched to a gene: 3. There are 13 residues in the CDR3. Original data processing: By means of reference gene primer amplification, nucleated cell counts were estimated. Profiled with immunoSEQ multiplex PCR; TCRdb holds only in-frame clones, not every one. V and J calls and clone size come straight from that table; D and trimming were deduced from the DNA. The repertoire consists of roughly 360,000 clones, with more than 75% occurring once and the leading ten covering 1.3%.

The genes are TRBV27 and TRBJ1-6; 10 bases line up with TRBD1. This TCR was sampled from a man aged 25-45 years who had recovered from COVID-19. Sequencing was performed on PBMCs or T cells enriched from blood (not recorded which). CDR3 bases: TGTGCCAGCAGTTACCGGGACAGGGGACCCCTCCACTTT. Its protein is CASSYRDRGPLHF.